A single sample is the source of the 30 T cell receptor beta chains below, sequenced in a study of cytomegalovirus exposure and HLA in healthy donors (TCRdb year 2017). The library was obtained by the immunoSEQ multiplex PCR assay. For the multiplex PCR, a mixture combining 60 forward primers for TCR Vbeta segments and 13 reverse primers for TCR Jbeta segments was used. TCRdb retrieved this table from immuneACCESS and kept in-frame rearrangements only. Not all clones are present; in checked studies, unresolved V genes account for under half, and no reason is known for the remainder. Across this sample there are about 59,000 clones, with around 89% seen only once. 1.5% of the sample comes from the top ten. The sample taken for sequencing was PBMCs. Receptors were obtained from a man aged 25 to 45 in good health and CMV-seropositive.

The V gene is TRBV5-4, the J gene TRBJ1-2, with D tentatively TRBD1 (6 bases). The CDR3 runs to 14 residues. Deletions cut 4 bases from V and 2 bases from J, with 12 bases between. Germline CDR1 is SGHNT and CDR2 is YYREEE (reference sequence). CDR3 sequence reads: CASSTETGNYGYTF. As DNA, the CDR3 is TGTGCCAGCAGCACAGAAACAGGGAACTATGGCTACACCTTC.

The chain combines TRBV5-4 with TRBJ2-1; D is uncertain. The CDR3 runs to 12 residues. The V gene lost 2 bases and the J gene lost 9 bases, with 9 bases spanning the gap. CDR1 SGHNT and CDR2 YYREEE come from the germline V gene (reference sequence). The CDR3 region is CASSFYAVEQFF. In DNA, the CDR3 is TGTGCCAGCAGCTTCTATGCGGTTGAGCAGTTCTTC.

V and J are TRBV6-1 and TRBJ1-2; D is perhaps TRBD1 (6 bases). The CDR3 is 12 amino acids. Deletions cut 8 bases from V and 4 bases from J, with 11 bases between. The germline CDR1 and CDR2 sequences are MNHNS and SASEGT. The CDR3 spells CASLRQAYGYTF. The CDR3 nucleotides are TGTGCCAGCCTTAGACAGGCCTATGGCTACACCTTC.

The chain employs TRBV5-1 and TRBJ2-1; 8 bases map to TRBD1. The CDR3 spans 15 residues. Looked up from germline, CDR1 is SGHRS and CDR2 is YFSETQ. The V segment lost 2 bases and the J segment 8 bases; nucleotides outside the gene matches: 9. CDR3 loop: CASSFTPDREHEQFF. The CDR3 DNA reads TGCGCCAGCAGCTTCACCCCGGACAGGGAACATGAGCAGTTCTTC.

The chain recombines TRBV15 with TRBJ2-1; 11 bases align to TRBD2. CDR1 is LNHNV and CDR2 is YYDKDF in the germline V gene (reference sequence). With 2 bases clipped from V and 5 bases from J, the junction kept 8 bases outside the gene matches. The CDR3 sequence is 17 residues long. The DNA of the CDR3 is TGTGCCACCAGCAGAAAATTAGCGGGAGGGAAGGACAATGAGCAGTTCTTC. Protein sequence: CATSRKLAGGKDNEQFF. The whole variable domain, remainder taken from reference TRBV15 and TRBJ2-1, is DAMVIQNPRYQVTQFGKPVTLSCSQTLNHNVMYWYQQKSSQAPKLLFHYYDKDFNNEADTPDNFQSRRPNTSFCFLDIRSPGLGDTAMYLCATSRKLAGGKDNEQFFGPGTRLTVL.

The J gene is TRBJ1-4, the V gene TRBV19; D is uncertain. Germline CDR1 is LNHDA and CDR2 is SQIVND (reference sequence). Trimming left V 0 bases short and J 0 bases short, with 11 bases between. CDR3 length: 17 residues. This CDR3 reads CASSIDGTAATNEKLFF. As DNA, the CDR3 is TGTGCCAGTAGTATAGATGGAACAGCTGCAACTAATGAAAAACTGTTTTTT.

V is TRBV2 and J is TRBJ2-1, with D tentatively TRBD2 (6 bases). V lost 4 bases and J lost 5, with 15 bases in between. The V gene's germline CDR1 is SNHLY and CDR2 FYNNEI. This CDR3 is built from 15 residues. The CDR3 protein is CASSVRRAGNNEQFF. Here the CDR3 DNA reads TGTGCCAGCAGTGTGCGGAGGGCCGGGAACAATGAGCAGTTCTTC.

This rearrangement joins TRBV30 to TRBJ1-1; no firm D call. The CDR3 is made up of 13 amino acids. V was shortened by 4 bases and J by 1 base, with 10 bases between the two germline ends. The germline V gene has CDR1 GTSNPN and CDR2 SVGIG (reference sequence). The CDR3 spells CAWTRISNTEAFF. The CDR3 DNA is TGTGCCTGGACCAGGATATCGAACACTGAAGCTTTCTTT. Supplemented by reference TRBV30 and TRBJ1-1, the full variable domain reads SQTIHQWPATLVQPVGSPLSLECTVEGTSNPNLYWYRQAAGRGLQLLFYSVGIGQISSEVPQNLSASRPQDRQFILSSKKLLLSDSGFYLCAWTRISNTEAFFGQGTRLTVV.

The genes are TRBV4-2 and TRBJ2-7, with D perhaps TRBD2 (6 bases). The CDR3 covers 16 residues. Germline lookup yields CDR1 LGHNA and CDR2 YNFKEQ. Trimming pared 3 bases from V and 6 bases from J, leaving 21 bases between. DNA of the CDR3: TGTGCCAGCAGCCAGGATACCGGGACTCCAAACTCCGAGCAGTACTTC. It is translated as CASSQDTGTPNSEQYF.

The chain is built from TRBV9 and TRBJ2-5; D unclear. Germline V CDR1 and CDR2: SGDLS, YYNGEE. With 0 bases removed from V and 5 bases from J, the gap between germline ends came to 11 bases. The length of the CDR3 is 14 residues. The CDR3 coding sequence is TGTGCCAGCAGCGTAGGTAGTACGGTGGAGACCCAGTACTTC. Amino acids: CASSVGSTVETQYF.

The J gene is TRBJ1-1, the V gene TRBV11-2, with a weak D call TRBD1 (6 bases). V was shortened by 5 bases and J by 4 bases, with 17 bases between the two germline ends. Germline-derived CDR1 and CDR2 are SGHAT and FQNNGV. CDR3 length equals 15 residues. The CDR3 spells CASSPQGPVGTEAFF. DNA for the CDR3: TGTGCCAGCAGCCCTCAGGGGCCGGTGGGCACTGAAGCTTTCTTT.

The chain carries TRBV9 and TRBJ2-1, with D maybe TRBD2 (6 bases). The germline V gene encodes CDR1 SGDLS and CDR2 YYNGEE. This CDR3 has 15 amino acids. V was shortened by 4 bases and J by 4 bases, with 15 bases between the two germline ends. The CDR3, as DNA: TGTGCCAGCAGCTCACGGGGGACGGGGTACAATGAGCAGTTCTTC. This gives the protein CASSSRGTGYNEQFF.

The CDR3 region has the DNA TGTGCCAGCAGTTACCCTCGACAGGGAGGATACGAGCAGTACTTC. Translated, it gives CASSYPRQGGYEQYF. The rearrangement uses TRBV6-6 and TRBJ2-7; D may be TRBD1 (7 bases). Trimming took off 2 bases at V and 4 bases at J, with 15 bases between the two ends. The length of the CDR3 is 15 residues. Germline V gene sequence: CDR1 MNHNY, CDR2 SVGAGI (reference sequence).

The chain carries TRBV2 and TRBJ2-7; TRBD1 agrees at 9 bases. This CDR3 is 14 amino acids long. Germline CDR1 reads SNHLY; CDR2 reads FYNNEI. V lost 4 bases and J lost 6; bases outside the gene matches: 7. As DNA, the CDR3 is TGTGCCAGCAGTGCAATGACAGGGGGAGGCGAGCAGTACTTC. Its protein is CASSAMTGGGEQYF.

J is TRBJ1-1 and V is TRBV11-2, with D tentatively TRBD1 (5 bases). Deletions cut 3 bases from V and 8 bases from J, with 7 bases between. The CDR3 has 11 amino acids. Germline values: CDR1 SGHAT, CDR2 FQNNGV. The CDR3 DNA reads TGTGCCAGCAGCTTGGCAGGGGAAGCTTTCTTT. Translated: CASSLAGEAFF.

The V call is TRBV11-2, the J call TRBJ2-3; 8 bases align to TRBD2. The germline V gene encodes CDR1 SGHAT and CDR2 FQNNGV. V was clipped by 4 bases and J by 3 bases; unmatched bases: 6. This CDR3 is built from 15 residues. CDR3 bases: TGTGCCAGCAGCTCCAATAGCGGGAATACAGATACGCAGTATTTT. Translated: CASSSNSGNTDTQYF.

Details on this clone: Other DNA sequences within the sample encode an identical CDR3. This chain joins TRBV9 and TRBJ2-3, with TRBD1 matching over 8 bases. CDR1 is SGDLS, CDR2 YYNGEE, per germline. CDR3 length equals 15 residues. Trimming took 4 bases from V and 2 from J; bases not matched to a gene: 6. CDR3 amino acids: CASSLGQGATDTQYF. The CDR3, as DNA: TGTGCCAGCAGCCTCGGGCAGGGGGCCACAGATACGCAGTATTTT.

The chain uses TRBV6-4 and TRBJ2-2; D call uncertain. Trimming left V 2 bases short and J 2 bases short, with 6 bases between. This CDR3 contains 14 residues. Germline V CDR1 and CDR2: MRHNA, SNTAGT. In DNA form, the CDR3 reads TGTGCCAGCAGTGACGGCGGAAACACCGGGGAGCTGTTTTTT. It codes for CASSDGGNTGELFF.

This sequence joins TRBV28 and TRBJ2-3; no clear D. V was shortened by 3 bases and J by 5 bases, with 12 bases between the two germline ends. The CDR3 runs to 14 residues. The germline V gene has CDR1 MDHEN and CDR2 SYDVKM. CDR3 protein: CASSFQPLGDTQYF. The CDR3 DNA is TGTGCCAGCAGTTTCCAACCACTTGGAGATACGCAGTATTTT.

Details on this clone: Other DNA sequences in the sample encode the same CDR3. V usage is TRBV6-5 and J usage is TRBJ2-7, with a possible D match to TRBD2 (7 bases). CDR1 is MNHEY, CDR2 SVGAGI, per germline. The length of the CDR3 is 13 residues. The germline V and J ends were trimmed by 5 bases and 3 bases, with 11 bases remaining between them. The CDR3 DNA follows: TGTGCCAGCAGTCCGGGGGGCCTCTACGAGCAGTACTTC. As protein: CASSPGGLYEQYF.

This clone has more than one count but fewer than ten. J is TRBJ2-5 and V is TRBV6-8; D gene uncertain. V was trimmed by 4 bases and J by 1 base, leaving 7 bases between them. The CDR3 runs to 13 residues. CDR1 is MNHGY and CDR2 is SAAAGT in the germline V gene. Here the CDR3 DNA reads TGTGCCAGCAGTTCCCAAGCCCAAGAGACCCAGTACTTC. Translation: CASSSQAQETQYF.

This chain connects TRBV28 to TRBJ1-2; the match to TRBD1 covers 12 bases. CDR3 length: 14 amino acids. The germline V gene has CDR1 MDHEN and CDR2 SYDVKM. V shed 7 bases, J shed 5 bases, and the junction held 5 bases outside the gene matches. CDR3: CASMWDRGRYGYTF. The DNA of the CDR3 is TGTGCCAGCATGTGGGACAGGGGGCGGTATGGCTACACCTTC.

There are a few counts of this clone. J is TRBJ2-3 and V is TRBV6-5; 7 bases align to TRBD1. The germline V gene has CDR1 MNHEY and CDR2 SVGAGI. The V segment lost 2 bases and the J segment 5 bases; nucleotides outside the gene matches: 7. There are 15 residues in the CDR3. The CDR3 region is CASSYRTGLGDTQYF. The CDR3 DNA follows: TGTGCCAGCAGTTACAGGACAGGCCTGGGAGATACGCAGTATTTT.

The gene calls are TRBV4-2 and TRBJ2-7; TRBD2 is a possible D gene (5 bases). The germline CDR1 and CDR2 sequences are LGHNA and YNFKEQ. V lost 0 bases and J lost 0, with 15 bases in between. This CDR3 spans 17 amino acids. As DNA, the CDR3 is TGTGCCAGCAGCCAAGATCGGATCAGCGGAGGCTCCTACGAGCAGTACTTC. As protein: CASSQDRISGGSYEQYF.

V gene TRBV7-9 combines with J gene TRBJ2-1; TRBD2 aligns across 9 bases. V lost 5 bases and J lost 6; bases outside the gene matches: 5. Germline CDR1 SEHNR, CDR2 FQNEAQ (reference sequence). CDR3 length: 14 residues. CDR3 loop: CASSISGRGNEQFF. The DNA of the CDR3 is TGTGCCAGCAGCATTAGCGGGAGAGGCAATGAGCAGTTCTTC.

This clone was recorded once. CDR3 region: CASSLQASYEQYF. CDR3 nucleotides: TGTGCCAGCAGTTTACAAGCTTCCTACGAGCAGTACTTC. The chain uses TRBV27 and TRBJ2-7; no clear D. CDR1 MNHEY and CDR2 SMNVEV come from the germline V gene (reference sequence). Between the trimmed V and J ends, which lost 2 bases and 1 base, there was a span of 6 bases. The CDR3 sequence is 13 residues long.

The chain employs TRBV7-2 and TRBJ2-3, with 7 nucleotides matching TRBD2. The CDR3 contains 15 residues. The V and J ends lost 0 bases and 4 bases, in that order; junction bases with no gene match: 4. Germline loops: CDR1 SGHTA, CDR2 FQGNSA. CDR3 amino acids: CASSLAGGFPDTQYF. The CDR3 region has the DNA TGTGCCAGCAGCTTAGCGGGAGGGTTCCCAGATACGCAGTATTTT.

The chain carries TRBV5-1 and TRBJ2-3, with TRBD1 identical over 8 bases. V was clipped by 0 bases and J by 6 bases; unmatched bases: 6. This CDR3 has 15 amino acids. The germline gives CDR1 SGHRS, CDR2 YFSETQ. The CDR3 DNA is TGCGCCAGCAGCTTGGTGGGACAGGTAGCGGATACGCAGTATTTT. Translating gives CASSLVGQVADTQYF. Supplemented by reference TRBV5-1 and TRBJ2-3, the full variable domain reads KAGVTQTPRYLIKTRGQQVTLSCSPISGHRSVSWYQQTPGQGLQFLFEYFSETQRNKGNFPGRFSGRQFSNSRSEMNVSTLELGDSALYLCASSLVGQVADTQYFGPGTRLTVL.

V and J are TRBV11-2 and TRBJ1-5, with 9 bases matching TRBD1. V dropped 4 bases and J dropped 6; count of bases not matched to a gene: 4. In germline, CDR1 is SGHAT, CDR2 FQNNGV. This CDR3 has 14 amino acids. DNA for the CDR3: TGTGCCAGCAGCTGGACAGGGGCGGGTCAGCCCCAGCATTTT. Translation: CASSWTGAGQPQHF.

CDR3 DNA: TGTGCCAGCAGGAACCAGGTGAACACTGAAGCTTTCTTT. Translation gives CASRNQVNTEAFF. The chain combines TRBV7-2 with TRBJ1-1, with D hard to call. Germline V lookup: CDR1 SGHTA, CDR2 FQGNSA. V was cut by 6 bases and J by 0 bases, with 8 bases left in between. The CDR3 totals 13 residues.